What follows are 9 T cell receptor beta chains derived from one specimen sequenced in a study of blood T cell repertoires in COVID-19. Profiling relied on immunoSEQ multiplex PCR, and the TCRdb table lists in-frame clones only, not all of them. The data hold 390,000 or so clones, with roughly 87% observed a single time. Sequencing was performed on PBMCs or T cells enriched from blood (not recorded which). The receptors derive from a woman aged 45-60 years who had recovered from COVID-19.

The chain uses TRBV27 and TRBJ1-2, with 8 bases aligning to TRBD1. Germline V gives CDR1 MNHEY, CDR2 SMNVEV (reference sequence). V trimming: 5 bases; J trimming: 8 bases; junction bases outside the gene matches: 7. This CDR3 spans 13 amino acids. The CDR3 reads CASSRQGLGGYTF. The DNA of the CDR3 is TGTGCCAGCAGTCGACAGGGGTTGGGGGGCTACACCTTC.

The chain couples TRBV5-4 to TRBJ2-1, with D tentatively TRBD2 (5 bases). CDR1 is SGHNT, CDR2 YYREEE, per germline (reference sequence). Trimming cost V 5 bases and J 8 bases, with 17 bases left between them. This CDR3 contains 14 residues. The DNA of the CDR3 is TGTGCCAGCAGTTCCGGGATCAGCCGCGATGAGCAGTTCTTC. Protein sequence: CASSSGISRDEQFF.

The genes are TRBV11-2 and TRBJ1-6; 7 bases line up with TRBD1. V was clipped by 5 bases and J by 3 bases; unmatched bases: 7. The CDR3 covers 16 residues. CDR1 SGHAT and CDR2 FQNNGV come from the germline V gene. The CDR3 coding sequence is TGTGCCAGCAGCGCCCCCTCAGGGGGCTATAATTCACCCCTCCACTTT. Its translation is CASSAPSGGYNSPLHF.

CDR3 residues: CASSEAGTGAYYGYTF. CDR3 coding DNA: TGTGCCAGCAGTGAAGCTGGGACAGGGGCTTACTATGGCTACACCTTC. The chain has TRBV6-1 and TRBJ1-2, with TRBD1 matching 10 bases. CDR3 length: 16 amino acids. After removal of 0 bases from V and 3 bases from J, the junction contained 4 bases not matched to a gene. The germline CDR1 and CDR2 sequences are MNHNS and SASEGT.

The gene calls are TRBV4-3 and TRBJ1-4, with D possibly being TRBD1 (6 bases). CDR3 length: 13 amino acids. CDR1 is LGHNA and CDR2 is YSLEER in the germline V gene. Trimming pared 4 bases from V and 8 bases from J, leaving 11 bases between. In DNA form, the CDR3 reads TGCGCCAGCAGCCGAAACCAGGGGGAAAAACTGTTTTTT. This codes for CASSRNQGEKLFF.

The genes are TRBV7-8 and TRBJ2-2; TRBD2 matches at 8 bases. V lost 1 base and J lost 4; bases outside the gene matches: 11. Germline V gene sequence: CDR1 SGHVS, CDR2 FQNEAQ. The CDR3 has 18 amino acids. The CDR3 is CASSLVRTSTTTTGELFF. The CDR3 DNA reads TGTGCCAGCAGCTTAGTAAGGACTAGCACTACTACCACCGGGGAGCTGTTTTTT.

This chain uses TRBV4-2 with TRBJ1-1; TRBD1 matches 9 bases. The germline V gene encodes CDR1 LGHNA and CDR2 YNFKEQ. J gave up 3 bases and V 1 base, and 12 bases lay outside the gene matches. CDR3 size: 18 residues. CDR3 sequence (DNA): TGTGCCAGCAGCCAAGTGCTAACCGGGACAGGGTGGGACACTGAAGCTTTCTTT. Residues: CASSQVLTGTGWDTEAFF.

This chain connects TRBV4-1 to TRBJ2-3, with a possible D match to TRBD1 (7 bases). The V gene lost 2 bases and the J gene lost 4 bases, with 19 bases spanning the gap. Per the germline V gene, CDR1 is MGHRA and CDR2 is YSYEKL. CDR3 length: 17 residues. The CDR3 bases are TGCGCCAGCAGCCAATCATCCAGGGGGGCAGGGGCAGATACGCAGTATTTT. Translated, it gives CASSQSSRGAGADTQYF.

Of note for this clone: The sample has other DNA sequences that encode this CDR3 too. This chain uses TRBV30 with TRBJ1-1, with D tentatively TRBD1 (6 bases). Between the trimmed V and J ends, which lost 2 bases and 0 bases, there was a span of 7 bases. The CDR3 is 13 amino acids. Looked up from germline, CDR1 is GTSNPN and CDR2 is SVGIG (reference sequence). The CDR3 loop reads CAWSRTVNTEAFF. CDR3 in DNA: TGTGCCTGGAGTCGGACAGTGAACACTGAAGCTTTCTTT.